The 20 T cell receptor beta chains in this list originate from one sample, sequenced in a study of graft-versus-host responses after intestinal transplantation listed by TCRdb under 2021. Their antigens are not known. This specimen's time point label, interpreted: cells obtained before transplantation from donor or recipient. The library was obtained by the immunoSEQ multiplex PCR assay. TCRdb holds this immuneACCESS table with in-frame rearrangements only. Some clones are missing; in checked studies, unresolved V genes explain under half, and the rest has no known cause. This sample comprises about 100,000 clones, 87% of them detected only once. In total, the top ten clones hold around 0.86% of the sample. The sample in question was unstimulated CD4+ T cells sorted from spleen or lymph node cells, obtained before transplant. All receptors derive from a human donor who was the organ donor for an intestinal transplant.

The rearrangement links TRBV2 to TRBJ1-1, with D possibly matching TRBD1 (5 bases). CDR1 and CDR2 (germline): SNHLY, FYNNEI. The V gene lost 11 bases and the J gene lost 0 bases, with 19 bases spanning the gap. The CDR3 runs to 15 residues. CDR3 in DNA: TGTGCCGGCCTGTTGGGGACTGGCTTGAACACTGAAGCTTTCTTT. This sequence encodes CAGLLGTGLNTEAFF. The full variable domain, completed using reference TRBV2 and TRBJ1-1, is EPEVTQTPSHQVTQMGQEVILRCVPISNHLYFYWYRQILGQKVEFLVSFYNNEISEKSEIFDDQFSVERPDGSNFTLKIRSTKLEDSAMYFCAGLLGTGLNTEAFFGQGTRLTVV.

The chain recombines TRBV10-2 with TRBJ2-7; D unclear. The CDR3 length is 16 residues. With 5 bases removed from V and 3 bases from J, the gap between germline ends came to 20 bases. Germline V CDR1 and CDR2: WSHSY, SAAADI. The CDR3 nucleotides are TGCGCCAGCAGTTTTAGGACGGAATACACGGACTACGAGCAGTACTTC. Protein: CASSFRTEYTDYEQYF.

This clone was counted a single time. Likely a read error: the CDR3 ends without its conserved phenylalanine or tryptophan. The rearrangement uses TRBV2 and TRBJ2-7; 8 bases match TRBD2. Per germline, CDR1 SNHLY and CDR2 FYNNEI. The CDR3 is 15 residues long. V dropped 4 bases and J dropped 3; count of bases not matched to a gene: 8. CDR3 in DNA: TGTGCCAGCAGTGTCAGGACTAGCTTTGGCTACGAGCAGTACCTC. As protein: CASSVRTSFGYEQYL.

Only one count was recorded for this clone. The rearrangement links TRBV6-1 to TRBJ2-3, with 7 bases that match TRBD2. V lost 5 bases to trimming and J lost 4 bases; unmatched junction nucleotides: 0. Germline CDR1 reads MNHNS; CDR2 reads SASEGT. The CDR3 contains 12 residues. CDR3 bases: TGTGCCAGCAGTCGGGGGGCAGATACGCAGTATTTT. Its protein product is CASSRGADTQYF.

The J gene is TRBJ2-3, the V gene TRBV7-9; the D call may be TRBD1 or TRBD2 (5 bases each). CDR1 SEHNR and CDR2 FQNEAQ come from the germline V gene (reference sequence). Trimming took 4 bases from V and 5 from J, leaving 13 bases between them. The CDR3 contains 14 residues. The CDR3 nucleotides read TGTGCCAGCAGCTCAAGTCCGAGGGGAGATACGCAGTATTTT. Protein product: CASSSSPRGDTQYF.

The rearrangement links TRBV6-1 to TRBJ1-2, with a weak D call TRBD1 (6 bases). V lost 0 bases and J lost 4, with 12 bases in between. Germline V gene lookup returns CDR1 MNHNS and CDR2 SASEGT. The CDR3 totals 15 residues. The CDR3 reads CASSEAARGTYGYTF. For the CDR3, the DNA is TGTGCCAGCAGTGAAGCCGCCAGGGGAACCTATGGCTACACCTTC.

Only one count was recorded for this clone. The chain links TRBV11-3 to TRBJ1-1, with D possibly being TRBD1 (5 bases). CDR1 and CDR2 (germline): SGHNT, YENEEA. The CDR3 loop spans 14 amino acids. Trimming took off 4 bases at V and 1 base at J, with 10 bases between the two ends. The CDR3 DNA sequence: TGTGCCAGCAGCTCTAAGGGGTCGAACACTGAAGCTTTCTTT. It specifies CASSSKGSNTEAFF.

The table lists this clone with a count of one. V usage is TRBV5-1 and J usage is TRBJ1-4; 7 bases match TRBD1. This CDR3 is 14 amino acids long. Germline CDR1 SGHRS, CDR2 YFSETQ. V shed 7 bases, J shed 3 bases, and the junction held 6 bases outside the gene matches. For the CDR3, the DNA is TGCGCCAGCGGACCGGGACAGTCTAATGAAAAACTGTTTTTT. It yields the protein CASGPGQSNEKLFF.

The rearrangement joins TRBV5-1 to TRBJ2-5, with 7 bases that match TRBD1. With 4 bases clipped from V and 3 bases from J, the junction kept 6 bases outside the gene matches. Germline assignment: CDR1 SGHRS and CDR2 YFSETQ. CDR3 length equals 14 residues. The CDR3 nucleotides are TGCGCCAGCAGCATACTGGGACAGAAAGAGACCCAGTACTTC. Amino acids: CASSILGQKETQYF.

The chain joins TRBV30 to TRBJ2-7; 9 nucleotides align to TRBD1. The V segment lost 8 bases and the J segment 2 bases; nucleotides outside the gene matches: 10. Germline assignment: CDR1 GTSNPN and CDR2 SVGIG (reference sequence). This CDR3 comprises 14 residues. The CDR3 bases are TGTGCCGACCATTCCGGGACAGGGCCCTACGAGCAGTACTTC. Translated: CADHSGTGPYEQYF.

This clone was counted a few times. The rearrangement uses TRBV18 and TRBJ2-1; the match to TRBD2 covers 9 bases. This CDR3 has 19 residues. The germline gives CDR1 KGHSH, CDR2 LQKENI. V lost 1 base to trimming and J lost 5 bases; unmatched junction nucleotides: 15. The CDR3 sequence: CASSPLLGVGLARNNEQFF. The CDR3, as DNA: TGTGCCAGCTCACCACTACTAGGTGTTGGACTAGCGAGAAACAATGAGCAGTTCTTC.

The V and J genes are TRBV19 and TRBJ1-1, with D possibly being TRBD1 (5 bases). Trimming left V 7 bases short and J 4 bases short, with 16 bases between. This CDR3 is 14 amino acids long. CDR1 and CDR2 (germline): LNHDA, SQIVND (reference sequence). The CDR3 reads CASMVDSRITEAFF. The CDR3 DNA reads as TGTGCCAGTATGGTAGACAGTCGAATCACTGAAGCTTTCTTT. The full variable domain, in which reference TRBV19 and TRBJ1-1 provide the parts outside the CDR3, is DGGITQSPKYLFRKEGQNVTLSCEQNLNHDAMYWYRQDPGQGLRLIYYSQIVNDFQKGDIAEGYSVSREKKESFPLTVTSAQKNPTAFYLCASMVDSRITEAFFGQGTRLTVV.

V and J are TRBV28 and TRBJ2-1; 8 bases agree with TRBD1. The CDR3 is made up of 14 amino acids. The germline V gene encodes CDR1 MDHEN and CDR2 SYDVKM. V lost 8 bases and J lost 7; bases outside the gene matches: 10. The CDR3 nucleotides are TGTGCCAGCCAACCAGGGGGCTTGATGAATGAGCAGTTCTTC. This encodes CASQPGGLMNEQFF.

The genes are TRBV7-3 and TRBJ1-1; D remains ambiguous. CDR3 size: 13 residues. V lost 3 bases and J 1 base, leaving 6 bases between the germline ends. Germline V gene lookup returns CDR1 SGHTA and CDR2 FQGTGA. CDR3: CASSFGGNTEAFF. The CDR3 DNA is TGTGCCAGCAGCTTCGGAGGGAACACTGAAGCTTTCTTT.

This clone was observed once. This chain joins TRBV29-1 and TRBJ1-2, with 7 bases fitting TRBD1. The germline V gene encodes CDR1 SQVTM and CDR2 ANQGSEA. The ends lost 7 bases at V and 3 bases at J; junction bases unmatched: 2. This CDR3 region has 11 residues. This chain's CDR3 is CSAGQDYGYTF. The CDR3 DNA sequence: TGCAGCGCCGGACAGGACTATGGCTACACCTTC.

The table lists this clone with a few counts. V and J are TRBV5-1 and TRBJ2-2; D unclear. The CDR3 length is 13 residues. The V end lost 1 base, the J end lost 2 bases, and 3 bases lay between the germline ends. Germline V gene data show CDR1 as SGHRS and CDR2 as YFSETQ. CDR3 sequence reads: CASSLTNTGELFF. The CDR3 nucleotides read TGCGCCAGCAGCTTGACTAACACCGGGGAGCTGTTTTTT.

J is TRBJ2-7 and V is TRBV9; possible D gene TRBD2, 5 bases. The V gene's germline CDR1 is SGDLS and CDR2 YYNGEE. The CDR3 contains 16 residues. The V and J ends lost 0 bases and 1 base respectively, with 14 bases between them. CDR3: CASSVEPSLPSYEQYF. Written as DNA, the CDR3 is TGTGCCAGCAGCGTAGAGCCTAGCCTGCCGTCCTACGAGCAGTACTTC.

J is TRBJ1-2 and V is TRBV5-4; D is possibly TRBD1 (5 bases). CDR3 size: 17 residues. Germline V CDR1 and CDR2: SGHNT, YYREEE (reference sequence). V shed 1 base and J shed 4 bases, with 20 bases lying between them. The CDR3 DNA reads TGTGCCAGCAGCTTGTTCCTCTCGGGTGGGGGGTCCTATGGCTACACCTTC. Residues: CASSLFLSGGGSYGYTF.

CDR3 protein: CASSLGQFRTDTQYF. CDR3 DNA: TGCGCCAGCAGCTTGGGTCAGTTCCGCACAGATACGCAGTATTTT. The chain employs TRBV5-1 and TRBJ2-3; D is unresolved. Trimming left V 0 bases short and J 1 base short, with 9 bases between. Germline V gene lookup returns CDR1 SGHRS and CDR2 YFSETQ. CDR3 length equals 15 residues.

The chain has TRBV28 and TRBJ1-2; 11 bases agree with TRBD1. Germline V CDR1 and CDR2: MDHEN, SYDVKM. The CDR3 spans 16 residues. V dropped 5 bases and J dropped 6; count of bases not matched to a gene: 11. In DNA form, the CDR3 reads TGTGCCAGCAGTCTACCCTGGACAGGGGGCGCCGATGGCTACACCTTC. Amino acid sequence: CASSLPWTGGADGYTF.